This TCR beta chain was recorded in a study of CD8+ T cells in alopecia areata. Study-level findings and limits: Normal scalp showed lower clonality than lesional scalp, especially alopecia totalis/universalis.

Once RNA had been extracted, it was reverse transcribed into cDNA to act as the sequencing template. Generated by immunoSEQ multiplex PCR, the TCRdb table keeps only in-frame clones and is missing some. The table records 150,000 to 200,000 clones, 45% to 60% of them present only once. The V and J ends lost 4 bases and 2 bases, in that order; junction bases with no gene match: 4. CDR3 length: 14 residues. From germline, CDR1 is SGHRS and CDR2 YFSETQ. Notes on this clone: Its antigen remains unidentified.

Described treatment: oral pan-JAK inhibitor, 5-10 mg twice daily. The sample here was CD8+ T cells sorted from blood, taken around week 54, from a patient treated with tofacitinib. The chain joins TRBV5-1 to TRBJ1-1; TRBD1 matches at 8 bases. This TCR was sampled from a human donor with alopecia areata. In nucleotides, the CDR3 is TGCGCCAGCAGCGGGGGGACAGGAAACACTGAAGCTTTCTTT. Its translation is CASSGGTGNTEAFF. The complete variable domain, with remaining parts taken from reference TRBV5-1 and TRBJ1-1, reads KAGVTQTPRYLIKTRGQQVTLSCSPISGHRSVSWYQQTPGQGLQFLFEYFSETQRNKGNFPGRFSGRQFSNSRSEMNVSTLELGDSALYLCASSGGTGNTEAFFGQGTRLTVV.